The subject of this entry is one TCR beta chain. As yet, its antigen is unknown. This sample is part of a study of lymphopenia after photon versus proton radiotherapy. TCRdb's table, derived via immunoSEQ multiplex PCR, lists solely in-frame clones and lacks some. In the table there are some 26,000 clones, 80% to 85% of which are singletons. Findings and caveats of the study: Under photons, naive T cells and diversity fell while effector/memory populations rose. Post-nadir TCR diversity decline inversely tracked overall survival among those who died. After the lymphocyte nadir, photon-treated repertoires showed oligoclonal expansion, especially of CD8+ Temra cells.

This CDR3 has 15 amino acids. CDR1 is MNHNY, CDR2 SVGAGI, per germline (reference sequence). V lost 5 bases to trimming and J lost 2 bases, with 13 bases between them. The sequencing here drew on peripheral blood, taken from a patient treated with photon-based radiotherapy. The sequence was collected from a woman in her forties or fifties with pancreatic cancer. This chain connects TRBV6-6 to TRBJ1-5, with D possibly matching TRBD1 (6 bases). CDR3 region: CASSLGGEGNQPQHF. For the CDR3, the DNA is TGTGCCAGCAGTCTAGGGGGGGAGGGCAATCAGCCCCAGCATTTT.